This T cell receptor beta chain was identified in a study of shared clonotypes between healthy human individuals. The CDR3 is 16 residues long. The V end was cut by 4 bases, the J end by 1 base, with 16 bases between. CDR1 is SGHNT and CDR2 is YYREEE in the germline V gene (reference sequence). The run depth of the assay was deep. Using immunoSEQ multiplex PCR, the repertoire was profiled, and TCRdb retains in-frame clones only, with some absent. The sample lists fewer than 400,000 clones, about 74% occurring once. Study results and limitations: Clonotype sharing among donors was thought likely to change with sequencing depth. Relative to memory subsets, naive subsets generally showed larger estimated richness. Despite large depth, rarefaction showed incomplete sorted-subset sequencing.

The table lists this clone with a few counts. Its cognate antigen is unknown. The sequencing sample was made of memory CD4+ T cells sorted from blood. Subset here: CD45RA-negative fraction. The V gene is TRBV5-4, the J gene TRBJ2-3, with D possibly being TRBD2 (6 bases). The receptor's source is a man younger than 45 in good health. The CDR3 protein is CASSPFLPSGTDTQYF. The CDR3 region has the DNA TGTGCCAGCAGCCCCTTCTTGCCTAGCGGCACAGATACGCAGTATTTT.